These 10 T cell receptor beta chains were sequenced from one sample in a study of T cell responses to AZD1222 COVID-19 vaccine. Libraries were prepared by immunoSEQ multiplex PCR; TCRdb keeps only in-frame clonotypes and omits some of them. The data contain over 70,000 clones, around 85% of them singletons. Material: peripheral blood, obtained on day 0 of AZD1222 vaccination. These receptors were collected from an adult in good health.

The chain joins TRBV5-1 to TRBJ2-7; D call uncertain. V was cut by 0 bases and J by 0 bases, with 10 bases left in between. The germline V gene encodes CDR1 SGHRS and CDR2 YFSETQ. The CDR3 is 15 residues long. The chain's CDR3 is CASSLEWSSSYEQYF. The CDR3 coding sequence is TGCGCCAGCAGCTTGGAATGGTCAAGCTCCTACGAGCAGTACTTC.

The CDR3 reads CATNPRTGGFANTGELFF. CDR3 nucleotide sequence: TGTGCCACCAACCCCAGGACAGGGGGTTTTGCGAACACCGGGGAGCTGTTTTTT. The rearrangement joins TRBV19 to TRBJ2-2; TRBD1 matches 10 bases. Germline V gene sequence: CDR1 LNHDA, CDR2 SQIVND (reference sequence). The CDR3 loop spans 18 amino acids. J gave up 0 bases and V 10 bases, and 14 bases lay outside the gene matches.

The rearrangement uses TRBV4-2 and TRBJ2-5; 7 bases align to TRBD2. Germline V lookup: CDR1 LGHNA, CDR2 YNFKEQ. The V segment lost 1 base and the J segment 5 bases; nucleotides outside the gene matches: 16. The CDR3 is 18 residues long. Written as DNA, the CDR3 is TGTGCCAGCAGCCAAGGTGACGGCGGGAGCGGTACCGGGGAGACCCAGTACTTC. Translating it yields CASSQGDGGSGTGETQYF.

V and J are TRBV7-8 and TRBJ2-5; D could derive from TRBD1 or TRBD2 (5 bases each). The germline gives CDR1 SGHVS, CDR2 FQNEAQ. Trimming removed 3 bases from V and 5 bases from J, with 10 bases in between. The CDR3 spans 13 residues. The CDR3 loop is CASSFQGGETQYF. DNA for the CDR3: TGTGCCAGCAGCTTCCAGGGCGGGGAGACCCAGTACTTC.

The genes are TRBV29-1 and TRBJ1-1; a weak D match, TRBD1 (5 bases). Germline CDR1 SQVTM, CDR2 ANQGSEA. This CDR3 comprises 13 residues. The V end lost 3 bases, the J end lost 4 bases, and 12 bases lay between the germline ends. For the CDR3, the DNA is TGCAGCGTTGACGCAGGGTTCGGCACTGAAGCTTTCTTT. Translated: CSVDAGFGTEAFF.

The chain couples TRBV7-9 to TRBJ1-1; D uncertain. CDR1 is SEHNR and CDR2 is FQNEAQ in the germline V gene (reference sequence). Trimming pared 1 base from V and 1 base from J, leaving 7 bases between. The CDR3 is 14 amino acids. CDR3 DNA: TGTGCCAGCAGCTTAGAACTCCCGAACACTGAAGCTTTCTTT. Translated: CASSLELPNTEAFF.

The chain employs TRBV19 and TRBJ2-1, with TRBD2 identical over 11 bases. J gave up 9 bases and V 5 bases, and 3 bases lay outside the gene matches. The CDR3 covers 13 residues. Per the germline V gene, CDR1 is LNHDA and CDR2 is SQIVND (reference sequence). The CDR3 spells CASSLAGGAEQFF. DNA of the CDR3: TGTGCCAGTAGTCTAGCGGGAGGCGCTGAGCAGTTCTTC.

This rearrangement joins TRBV5-4 to TRBJ2-7; TRBD2 matches at 9 bases. Losses at the gene ends were 3 bases for V and 8 bases for J; bases not matched to a gene: 15. Germline lookup yields CDR1 SGHNT and CDR2 YYREEE (reference sequence). The CDR3 length is 16 residues. The CDR3 loop is CASSSDSGRRPLKQYF. The CDR3 nucleotides are TGTGCCAGCAGCTCCGATAGCGGGAGACGGCCCTTAAAGCAGTACTTC.

The chain recombines TRBV18 with TRBJ1-5; 7 nucleotides align to TRBD1. The CDR3 is made up of 13 amino acids. Trimming removed 10 bases from V and 0 bases from J; junction bases left unmatched: 3. Germline V gene lookup returns CDR1 KGHSH and CDR2 LQKENI. The CDR3 DNA follows: TGTGCCACCGCAGGGGGTAGCAATCAGCCCCAGCATTTT. Translated, it gives CATAGGSNQPQHF.

V gene TRBV5-1 combines with J gene TRBJ1-3; D uncertain. Germline-derived CDR1 and CDR2 are SGHRS and YFSETQ. The CDR3 consists of 15 residues. Trimming removed 0 bases at V and 0 bases at J, with 7 bases between. In DNA form, the CDR3 reads TGCGCCAGCAGCTTGGCGGGCAACTCTGGAAACACCATATATTTT. It specifies CASSLAGNSGNTIYF.